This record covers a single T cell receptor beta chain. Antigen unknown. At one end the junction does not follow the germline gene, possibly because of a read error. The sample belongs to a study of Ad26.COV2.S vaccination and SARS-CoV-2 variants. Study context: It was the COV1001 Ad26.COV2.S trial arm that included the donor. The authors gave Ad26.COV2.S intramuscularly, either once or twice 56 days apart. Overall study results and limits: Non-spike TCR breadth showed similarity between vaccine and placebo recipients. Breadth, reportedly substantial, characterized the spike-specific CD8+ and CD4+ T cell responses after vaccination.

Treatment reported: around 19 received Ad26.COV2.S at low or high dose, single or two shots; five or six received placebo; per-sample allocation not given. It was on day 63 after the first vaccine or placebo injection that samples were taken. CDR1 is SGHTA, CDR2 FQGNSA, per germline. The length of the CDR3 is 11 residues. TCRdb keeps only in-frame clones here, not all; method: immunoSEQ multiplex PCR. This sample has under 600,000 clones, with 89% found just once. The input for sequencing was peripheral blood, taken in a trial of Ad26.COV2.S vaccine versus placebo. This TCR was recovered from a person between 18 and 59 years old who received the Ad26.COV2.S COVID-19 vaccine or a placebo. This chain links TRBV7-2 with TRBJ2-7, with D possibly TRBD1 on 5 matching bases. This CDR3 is CASSLRGDPTF. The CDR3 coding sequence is TGTGCCAGCAGCTTAAGGGGCGACCCGACCTTC.